The entry that follows covers one T cell receptor (beta chain) sequence. Its matching antigen is unknown. Trimming at V came to 4 bases and at J to 11 bases, leaving 17 bases not matched to a gene. The CDR3 loop spans 15 amino acids. Germline-derived CDR1 and CDR2 are SGHNT and YYREEE (reference sequence). This entry belongs to a study of chemoradiotherapy in HPV16-positive cancers. Across the study: A couple of HPV16-positive patients' cells yielded candidate HPV-specific clones and common motifs. Notes on the study in general: In HPV16-positive patients, HPV-responsive T-cell expansion tracked better recurrence-free survival. HPV-specific T cells were functionally defined from only two HPV16-positive patients.

Sequencing used immunoSEQ multiplex PCR; TCRdb keeps in-frame clones, though not all of them. The repertoire consists of about 12,000 clones, with over 75% occurring once and the leading ten covering 5% to 7%. The chain recombines TRBV5-4 with TRBJ1-1, with 7 nucleotides matching TRBD1. The sample here was blood, taken from a patient who underwent chemoradiotherapy. This clonotype was sampled from a human donor with HPV-associated anogenital cancer. CDR3 bases: TGTGCCAGCAGCGCGACCGCCGGGACAGCAAACGACGCTTTCTTT. Protein sequence: CASSATAGTANDAFF.